This paragraph reports one T cell receptor beta chain. Its target is unknown. The PCR made use of 60 Vbeta and 13 Jbeta primers. Clones were sequenced by immunoSEQ multiplex PCR, and TCRdb holds only the in-frame ones, with some missing. The table shows some 160,000 clones, with 70% to 80% occurring only once. The data were taken from a study of cytomegalovirus exposure and HLA in healthy donors. Study-wide findings and caveats: Cytomegalovirus association was listed for under 200 TCR beta chains.

Germline V CDR1 and CDR2: SGHDT, YYEEEE. The CDR3 is made up of 13 amino acids. Trimming shortened V by 3 bases and J by 2 bases, and 8 bases separated the two germline ends. The chain joins TRBV5-6 to TRBJ1-1; D gene unclear. The TCR was taken from a man aged 50 or older in good health and CMV-seropositive. Input material: PBMCs. CDR3 DNA: TGTGCCAGCAGCTCCCCCCTTAACACTGAAGCTTTCTTT. This sequence encodes CASSSPLNTEAFF.